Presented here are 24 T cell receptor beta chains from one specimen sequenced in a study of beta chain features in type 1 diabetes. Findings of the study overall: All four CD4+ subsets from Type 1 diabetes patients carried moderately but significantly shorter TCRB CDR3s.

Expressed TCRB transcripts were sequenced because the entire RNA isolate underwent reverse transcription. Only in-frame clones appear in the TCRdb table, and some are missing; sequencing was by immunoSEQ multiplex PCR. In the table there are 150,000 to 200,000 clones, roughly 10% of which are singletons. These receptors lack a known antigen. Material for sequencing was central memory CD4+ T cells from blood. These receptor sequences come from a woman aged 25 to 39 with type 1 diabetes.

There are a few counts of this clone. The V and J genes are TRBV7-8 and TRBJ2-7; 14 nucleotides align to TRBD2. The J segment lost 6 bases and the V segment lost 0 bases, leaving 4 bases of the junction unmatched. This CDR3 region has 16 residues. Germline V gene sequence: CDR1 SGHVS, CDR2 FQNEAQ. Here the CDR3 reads CASSLAGLAGAVEQYF. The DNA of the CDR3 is TGTGCCAGCAGCTTAGCGGGACTAGCGGGAGCGGTCGAGCAGTACTTC.

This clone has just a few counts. In DNA form, the CDR3 reads TGTGCCAGTACGACTAGCGGATCCTACGAGCAGTACTTC. Translated, it gives CASTTSGSYEQYF. The rearrangement links TRBV6-5 to TRBJ2-7; 9 bases match TRBD2. Trimming removed 9 bases from V and 1 base from J; junction bases left unmatched: 4. The CDR3 covers 13 residues. The germline CDR1 and CDR2 sequences are MNHEY and SVGAGI.

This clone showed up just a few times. This CDR3 is CATSRAGGTGANVLTF. CDR3 DNA sequence: TGTGCCACCAGCAGAGCGGGGGGAACTGGGGCCAACGTCCTGACTTTC. V gene TRBV15 combines with J gene TRBJ2-6, with TRBD2 matching over 7 bases. CDR3 length: 16 residues. Germline assignment: CDR1 LNHNV and CDR2 YYDKDF (reference sequence). V trimming: 1 base; J trimming: 2 bases; junction bases outside the gene matches: 2. Supplemented by reference TRBV15 and TRBJ2-6, the full variable domain reads DAMVIQNPRYQVTQFGKPVTLSCSQTLNHNVMYWYQQKSSQAPKLLFHYYDKDFNNEADTPDNFQSRRPNTSFCFLDIRSPGLGDTAMYLCATSRAGGTGANVLTFGAGSRLTVL.

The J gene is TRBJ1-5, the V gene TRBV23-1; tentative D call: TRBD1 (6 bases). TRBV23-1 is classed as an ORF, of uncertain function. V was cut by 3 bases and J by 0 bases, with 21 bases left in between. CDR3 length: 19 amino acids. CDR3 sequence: CASSQTTSGEFYSNQPQHF. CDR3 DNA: TGCGCCAGCAGTCAGACCACGTCAGGGGAGTTTTATAGCAATCAGCCCCAGCATTTT.

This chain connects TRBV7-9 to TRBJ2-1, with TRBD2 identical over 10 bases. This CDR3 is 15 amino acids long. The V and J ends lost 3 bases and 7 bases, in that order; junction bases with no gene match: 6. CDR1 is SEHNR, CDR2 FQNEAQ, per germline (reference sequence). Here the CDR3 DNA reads TGTGCCAGCAGCTTCCTAGCGGGAGCGGCAAATGAGCAGTTCTTC. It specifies CASSFLAGAANEQFF.

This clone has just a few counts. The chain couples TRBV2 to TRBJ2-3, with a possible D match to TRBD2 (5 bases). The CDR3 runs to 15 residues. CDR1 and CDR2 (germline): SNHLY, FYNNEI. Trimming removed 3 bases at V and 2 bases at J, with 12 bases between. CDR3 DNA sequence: TGTGCCAGCAGTGAGAACGGGGTCCCCACAGATACGCAGTATTTT. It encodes CASSENGVPTDTQYF. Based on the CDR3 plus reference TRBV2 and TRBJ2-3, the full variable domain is EPEVTQTPSHQVTQMGQEVILRCVPISNHLYFYWYRQILGQKVEFLVSFYNNEISEKSEIFDDQFSVERPDGSNFTLKIRSTKLEDSAMYFCASSENGVPTDTQYFGPGTRLTVL.

CDR3 sequence (DNA): TGTGCCAGCAGCGGAGCGAGCACAGATACGCAGTATTTT. Translated, it gives CASSGASTDTQYF. The chain is built from TRBV11-2 and TRBJ2-3; D uncertain. Per the germline V gene, CDR1 is SGHAT and CDR2 is FQNNGV. There are 13 residues in the CDR3. The germline V and J ends were trimmed by 5 bases and 0 bases, with 6 bases remaining between them.

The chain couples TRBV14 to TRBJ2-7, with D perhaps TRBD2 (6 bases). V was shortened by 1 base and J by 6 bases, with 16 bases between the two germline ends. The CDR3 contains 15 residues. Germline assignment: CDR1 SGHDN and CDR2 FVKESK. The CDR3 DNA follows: TGTGCCAGCAGCCAAGCCCTACCGGGAGTAGGCGAGCAGTACTTC. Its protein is CASSQALPGVGEQYF.

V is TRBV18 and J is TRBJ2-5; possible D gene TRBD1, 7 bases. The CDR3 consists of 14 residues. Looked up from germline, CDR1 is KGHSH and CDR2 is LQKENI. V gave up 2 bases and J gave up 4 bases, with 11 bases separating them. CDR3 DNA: TGTGCCAGCTCACCAATTCAGGGGGGAGAGACCCAGTACTTC. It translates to CASSPIQGGETQYF. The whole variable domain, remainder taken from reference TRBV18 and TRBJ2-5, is NAGVMQNPRHLVRRRGQEARLRCSPMKGHSHVYWYRQLPEEGLKFMVYLQKENIIDESGMPKERFSAEFPKEGPSILRIQQVVRGDSAAYFCASSPIQGGETQYFGPGTRLLVL.

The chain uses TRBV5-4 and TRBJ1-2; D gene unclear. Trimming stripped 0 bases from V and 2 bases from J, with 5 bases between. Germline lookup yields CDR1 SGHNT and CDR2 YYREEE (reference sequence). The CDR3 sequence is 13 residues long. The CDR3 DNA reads TGTGCCAGCAGCTTGGGAGAAAACTATGGCTACACCTTC. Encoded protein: CASSLGENYGYTF.

The CDR3 coding sequence is TGTGCCAGCTCACCAGCTAGCGGGAGACCATCCCCATACAATGAGCAGTTCTTC. This encodes CASSPASGRPSPYNEQFF. This chain joins TRBV18 and TRBJ2-1, with 10 bases matching TRBD2. The germline V gene encodes CDR1 KGHSH and CDR2 LQKENI. J was trimmed by 4 bases and V by 2 bases; bases with no gene match: 11. This CDR3 has 18 residues.

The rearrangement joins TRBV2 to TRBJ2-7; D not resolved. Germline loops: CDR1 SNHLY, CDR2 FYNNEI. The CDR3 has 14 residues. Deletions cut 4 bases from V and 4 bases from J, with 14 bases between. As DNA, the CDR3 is TGTGCCAGCAGTGGCCAAGGTGAGGTGTACGAGCAGTACTTC. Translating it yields CASSGQGEVYEQYF.

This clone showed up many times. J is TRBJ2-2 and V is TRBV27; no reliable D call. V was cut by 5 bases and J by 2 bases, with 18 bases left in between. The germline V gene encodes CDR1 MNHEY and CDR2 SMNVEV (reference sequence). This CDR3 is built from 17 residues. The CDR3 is CASSLLATRLNTGELFF. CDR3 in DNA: TGTGCCAGCAGTCTACTCGCTACCAGACTTAACACCGGGGAGCTGTTTTTT.

The CDR3 DNA follows: TGCGCCAGCAGTCAATCGATAGGACAGGGGGGAACAGATACGCAGTATTTT. It yields the protein CASSQSIGQGGTDTQYF. The chain couples TRBV23-1 to TRBJ2-3, with 10 nucleotides matching TRBD1. TRBV23-1 is placed among ORFs of uncertain function. The junction had 6 bases not matched to a gene; V was cut back by 0 bases and J by 3 bases. The CDR3 runs to 17 residues.

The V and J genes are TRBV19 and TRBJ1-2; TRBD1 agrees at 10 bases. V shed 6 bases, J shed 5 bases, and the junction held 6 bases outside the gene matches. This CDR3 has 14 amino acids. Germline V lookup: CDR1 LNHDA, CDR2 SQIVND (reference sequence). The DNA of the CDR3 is TGTGCCAGTAGCAATTCGGGACAGGGGTATGGCTACACCTTC. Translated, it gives CASSNSGQGYGYTF.

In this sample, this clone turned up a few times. The CDR3 sequence: CASSPGRTYNEQFF. For the CDR3, the DNA is TGTGCCAGCAGCCCCGGGAGAACCTACAATGAGCAGTTCTTC. The chain employs TRBV4-2 and TRBJ2-1, with D perhaps matching TRBD2 (6 bases). The V gene lost 4 bases and the J gene lost 2 bases, with 9 bases spanning the gap. Germline lookup yields CDR1 LGHNA and CDR2 YNFKEQ. CDR3 length equals 14 residues.

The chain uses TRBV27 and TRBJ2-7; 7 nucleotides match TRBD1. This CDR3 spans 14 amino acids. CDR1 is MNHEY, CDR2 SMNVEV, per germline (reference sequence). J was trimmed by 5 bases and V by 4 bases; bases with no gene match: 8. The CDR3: CASSSRTGVDEQYF. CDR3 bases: TGTGCCAGCAGTTCCCGGACAGGAGTGGACGAGCAGTACTTC.

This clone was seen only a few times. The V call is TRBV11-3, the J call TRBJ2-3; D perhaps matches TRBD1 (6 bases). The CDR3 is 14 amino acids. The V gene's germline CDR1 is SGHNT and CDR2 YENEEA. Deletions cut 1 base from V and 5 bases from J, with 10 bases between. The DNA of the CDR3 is TGTGCCAGCAGCTTAGTACAGGGTGAAGATACGCAGTATTTT. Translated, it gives CASSLVQGEDTQYF.

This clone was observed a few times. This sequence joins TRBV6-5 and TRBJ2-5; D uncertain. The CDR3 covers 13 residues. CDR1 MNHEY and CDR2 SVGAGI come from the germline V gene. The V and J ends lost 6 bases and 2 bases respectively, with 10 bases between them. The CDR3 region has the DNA TGTGCCAGCAGCCGACTGGAGCAAGAGACCCAGTACTTC. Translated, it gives CASSRLEQETQYF.

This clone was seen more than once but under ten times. The CDR3 spells CASSFSSGYTF. The CDR3, as DNA: TGTGCCAGCAGCTTTTCCAGTGGCTACACCTTC. The rearrangement joins TRBV7-2 to TRBJ1-2; D unclear. Germline V gene data show CDR1 as SGHTA and CDR2 as FQGNSA. This CDR3 has 11 amino acids. V shed 3 bases and J shed 7 bases, with 6 bases lying between them.

The CDR3 region is CASSQALGSGQETQYF. The DNA of the CDR3 is TGTGCCAGCAGCCAAGCCTTAGGTAGCGGACAAGAGACCCAGTACTTC. V is TRBV4-2 and J is TRBJ2-5; TRBD2 is a possible D gene (6 bases). The CDR3 totals 16 residues. The ends were cut back, 1 base at V and 2 bases at J, with 14 bases in the middle. Germline V CDR1 and CDR2: LGHNA, YNFKEQ.

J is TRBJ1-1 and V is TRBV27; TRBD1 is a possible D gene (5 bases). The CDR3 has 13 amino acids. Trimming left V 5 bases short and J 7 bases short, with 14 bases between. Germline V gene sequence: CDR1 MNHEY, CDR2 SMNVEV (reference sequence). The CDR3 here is CASSPREGYEAFF. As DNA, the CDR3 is TGTGCCAGCAGTCCCAGGGAAGGGTATGAAGCTTTCTTT.

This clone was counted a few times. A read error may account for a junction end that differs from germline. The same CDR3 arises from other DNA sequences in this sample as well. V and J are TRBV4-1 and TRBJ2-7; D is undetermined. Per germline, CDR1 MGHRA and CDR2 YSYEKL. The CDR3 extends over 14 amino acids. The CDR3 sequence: CASSQDSRSYEQYF. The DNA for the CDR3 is TGTGCCAGCAGCCAAGATTCCAGGTCCTACGAGCAGTACTTC.

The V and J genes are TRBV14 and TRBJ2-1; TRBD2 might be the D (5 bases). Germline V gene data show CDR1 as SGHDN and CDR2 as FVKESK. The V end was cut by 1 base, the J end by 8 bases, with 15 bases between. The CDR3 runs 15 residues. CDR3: CASSQVRLSLYEQFF. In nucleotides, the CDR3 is TGTGCCAGCAGCCAAGTCCGACTATCTCTCTATGAGCAGTTCTTC.